This T cell receptor beta chain was documented in a study of Graves' ophthalmopathy and Graves' hyperthyroidism. Amplification from RNA transcripts yielded the TCR beta CDR3 regions. In the first round, RT-PCR was carried out with HTBI primers, and a multiplex PCR formed the second round. TCRdb reanalysed the multiplex PCR reads using MiXCR and keeps one entry per CDR3 protein. The repertoire has hundreds of thousands of distinct CDR3 sequences, under 50% of them found once; the top ten carry more than 2.5%. The germline CDR1 and CDR2 sequences are GTSNPN and SVGIG (reference sequence). The CDR3 runs 14 residues. Trimming removed 2 bases from V and 7 bases from J, with 17 bases in between. This clonotype turned up a few times.

This clonotype was obtained from an adult man with Graves' ophthalmopathy. The sequenced sample consisted of peripheral blood. This chain joins TRBV30 and TRBJ1-2; tentatively, D is TRBD1 (6 bases). As DNA, the CDR3 is TGTGCCTGGAGTTTGACAGGTCGGGTTGGTGGCTACACCTTC. Its translation: CAWSLTGRVGGYTF.